One sample yielded the 19 T cell receptor beta chains listed below, sequenced in a study of blood T cell repertoires in COVID-19. Generated by immunoSEQ multiplex PCR, the TCRdb table keeps only in-frame clones and is missing some. The table includes hundreds of thousands of clones, 80% to 90% detected once. The sample consisted of PBMCs or T cells enriched from blood (not recorded which). These receptors were collected from a woman aged 18-29 years who had recovered from COVID-19.

The gene calls are TRBV1 and TRBJ2-7; the table's TRBD1 call for D was not verified on the DNA. TRBV1 is a pseudogene. The CDR3 is 10 residues long. The CDR3 spells CTSAGHEQYF. CDR3 nucleotides: TGCACCAGCGCTGGGCACGAGCAGTACTTC.

The chain is built from TRBV5-4 and TRBJ1-1; possible D gene TRBD1, 5 bases. Deletions cut 0 bases from V and 4 bases from J, with 13 bases between. The CDR3 runs to 15 residues. In germline, CDR1 is SGHNT, CDR2 YYREEE (reference sequence). CDR3 in amino acids: CASSLDQGGGTEAFF. CDR3 DNA: TGTGCCAGCAGCTTGGACCAGGGAGGAGGCACTGAAGCTTTCTTT.

The rearrangement joins TRBV2 to TRBJ1-1; 7 nucleotides line up with TRBD1. The V and J ends lost 7 bases and 1 base, in that order; junction bases with no gene match: 6. This CDR3 has 14 residues. Germline assignment: CDR1 SNHLY and CDR2 FYNNEI. The CDR3 DNA is TGTGCCAGCATGGTCAGGACAGGGAACACTGAAGCTTTCTTT. As protein: CASMVRTGNTEAFF.

V is TRBV28 and J is TRBJ1-1; 8 positions agree with TRBD1. Per germline, CDR1 MDHEN and CDR2 SYDVKM. CDR3 length: 16 amino acids. J was trimmed by 5 bases and V by 2 bases; bases with no gene match: 10. This chain's CDR3 is CASSLLDRVARTEAFF. CDR3 nucleotides: TGTGCCAGCAGTTTACTGGACAGGGTGGCGAGGACTGAAGCTTTCTTT.

The chain's CDR3 is CAGQTDINEKLFF. The DNA for the CDR3 is TGTGCCGGACAGACAGATATAAATGAAAAACTGTTTTTT. The V gene is TRBV2, the J gene TRBJ1-4; D is perhaps TRBD1 (6 bases). The V gene lost 11 bases and the J gene lost 5 bases, with 15 bases spanning the gap. Germline lookup yields CDR1 SNHLY and CDR2 FYNNEI. The length of the CDR3 is 13 residues.

The gene calls are TRBV25-1 and TRBJ1-2; D is unresolved. The CDR3 contains 13 residues. The ends were cut back, 7 bases at V and 5 bases at J, with 14 bases in the middle. In germline, CDR1 is MGHDK, CDR2 SYGVNS. CDR3 coding DNA: TGTGCCAGCACTCCTCCGGGAGAGTATGGCTACACCTTC. Translation: CASTPPGEYGYTF.

The V gene is TRBV7-3, the J gene TRBJ2-3, with D possibly matching TRBD2 (5 bases). V lost 5 bases and J lost 1, with 13 bases in between. From germline, CDR1 is SGHTA and CDR2 FQGTGA. This CDR3 spans 15 amino acids. The CDR3 nucleotides are TGTGCCAGCAGCGACGCGGGTCCTGGCACAGATACGCAGTATTTT. This encodes CASSDAGPGTDTQYF.

A remark on this clone: Its ends do not fully match the called genes, so a read error is possible. The rearrangement uses TRBV2 and TRBJ1-1; D unresolved. CDR1 is SNHLY, CDR2 FYNNEI, per germline. The CDR3 has 12 residues. In DNA, the CDR3 is TGTGCCAGCAACCCCGCGAACCCTGAAGCTTTCTTT. Translated: CASNPANPEAFF.

The V and J genes are TRBV29-1 and TRBJ2-5; maybe TRBD1 (5 bases). Between the trimmed V and J ends, which lost 6 bases and 4 bases, there was a span of 12 bases. The CDR3 contains 12 residues. Germline CDR1 reads SQVTM; CDR2 reads ANQGSEA. CDR3 sequence reads: CSVRVTGETQYF. DNA of the CDR3: TGCAGCGTCAGGGTTACGGGAGAGACCCAGTACTTC.

This clone was detected only once. In DNA form, the CDR3 reads TGTGCCAGCAGCCTAAACAGGGCCAATCAGCCCCAGCATTTT. Its translation: CASSLNRANQPQHF. This chain connects TRBV4-2 to TRBJ1-5; tentatively, D is TRBD1 (6 bases). Germline V lookup: CDR1 LGHNA, CDR2 YNFKEQ. Trimming stripped 4 bases from V and 3 bases from J, with 10 bases between. The CDR3 loop spans 14 amino acids.

The chain links TRBV20-1 to TRBJ1-2; TRBD1 might be the D (5 bases). The CDR3 length is 10 residues. Germline-derived CDR1 and CDR2 are DFQATT and SNEGSKA (reference sequence). As DNA, the CDR3 is TGCGGGGGGGACAACTATGGCTACACCTTC. Translated: CGGDNYGYTF.

This chain links TRBV29-1 with TRBJ1-2; no firm D call. Germline assignment: CDR1 SQVTM and CDR2 ANQGSEA. CDR3 size: 13 residues. V lost 5 bases and J 3 bases, leaving 13 bases between the germline ends. CDR3 region: CSVLGRGHYGYTF. CDR3 in DNA: TGCAGCGTTCTTGGGAGAGGGCACTATGGCTACACCTTC. The full variable domain, in which reference TRBV29-1 and TRBJ1-2 provide the parts outside the CDR3, is SAVISQKPSRDICQRGTSLTIQCQVDSQVTMMFWYRQQPGQSLTLIATANQGSEATYESGFVIDKFPISRPNLTFSTLTVSNMSPEDSSIYLCSVLGRGHYGYTFGSGTRLTVV.

The CDR3 DNA is TGCGCCAGCAGCTTGGCGTCAGGGGGCTGGACTAATGAAAAACTGTTTTTT. Protein product: CASSLASGGWTNEKLFF. The genes are TRBV5-1 and TRBJ1-4; 8 nucleotides align to TRBD1. The CDR3 is 17 residues long. Germline lookup yields CDR1 SGHRS and CDR2 YFSETQ. Trimming took 0 bases from V and 2 from J; bases not matched to a gene: 6.

The rearrangement links TRBV6-5 to TRBJ2-3, with 8 bases lining up with TRBD2. The junction had 7 bases not matched to a gene; V was cut back by 4 bases and J by 4 bases. The CDR3 covers 15 residues. The germline V gene encodes CDR1 MNHEY and CDR2 SVGAGI. Written as DNA, the CDR3 is TGTGCCAGCAGTTCCGGGACTAGGTCTCCAGATACGCAGTATTTT. It is translated as CASSSGTRSPDTQYF.

In this sample, this clone turned up a few times. The V call is TRBV11-2, the J call TRBJ2-3, with 7 nucleotides matching TRBD2. V lost 2 bases, J lost 2 bases, and 4 bases stayed unmatched. CDR1 is SGHAT, CDR2 FQNNGV, per germline. The CDR3 runs 15 residues. The CDR3 DNA reads TGTGCCAGCAGCTTAACGGGACTACCCACAGATACGCAGTATTTT. Translated: CASSLTGLPTDTQYF.

The rearrangement joins TRBV7-9 to TRBJ1-6; D possibly corresponds to TRBD1 (6 bases). CDR1 and CDR2 (germline): SEHNR, FQNEAQ (reference sequence). V lost 6 bases and J lost 7, with 13 bases in between. This CDR3 spans 14 amino acids. DNA of the CDR3: TGTGCCAGCAGGCTAGGACAGATCAATTCACCCCTCCACTTT. It specifies CASRLGQINSPLHF.

This clone appeared a single time. The gene calls are TRBV2 and TRBJ1-3, with a weak D call TRBD1 (5 bases). CDR1 and CDR2 from the germline V gene are SNHLY and FYNNEI. The V and J ends lost 6 bases and 0 bases respectively, with 15 bases between them. CDR3 length: 16 amino acids. The CDR3 reads CASSTGTFGSGNTIYF. CDR3 DNA sequence: TGTGCCAGCAGCACCGGGACTTTCGGCTCTGGAAACACCATATATTTT.

This sequence joins TRBV28 and TRBJ1-3; maybe TRBD1 (6 bases). CDR1 and CDR2 (germline): MDHEN, SYDVKM. The CDR3 is 16 residues long. Trimming pared 2 bases from V and 0 bases from J, leaving 11 bases between. CDR3 sequence: CASSLRGISSGNTIYF. DNA for the CDR3: TGTGCCAGCAGTTTAAGGGGGATCTCCTCTGGAAACACCATATATTTT.

The chain has TRBV19 and TRBJ1-1; 8 bases match TRBD1. CDR3 length equals 16 residues. V dropped 6 bases and J dropped 2; count of bases not matched to a gene: 11. The germline V gene encodes CDR1 LNHDA and CDR2 SQIVND (reference sequence). The CDR3 DNA is TGTGCCAGTAGGGCACAGGGGGGAATTCGAAACACTGAAGCTTTCTTT. This encodes CASRAQGGIRNTEAFF.